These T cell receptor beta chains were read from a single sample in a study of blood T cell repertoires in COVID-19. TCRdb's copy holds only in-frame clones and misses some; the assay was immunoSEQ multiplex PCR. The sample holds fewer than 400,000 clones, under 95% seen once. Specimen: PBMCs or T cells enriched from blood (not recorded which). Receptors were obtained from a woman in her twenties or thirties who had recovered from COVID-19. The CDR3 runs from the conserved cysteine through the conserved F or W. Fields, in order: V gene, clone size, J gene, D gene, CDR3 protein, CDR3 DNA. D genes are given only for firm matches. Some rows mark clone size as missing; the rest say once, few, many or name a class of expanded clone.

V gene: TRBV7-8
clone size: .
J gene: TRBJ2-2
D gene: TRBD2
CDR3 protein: CASSWTSGGPNTGELFF
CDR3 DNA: TGTGCCAGCAGCTGGACTAGCGGGGGGCCCAACACCGGGGAGCTGTTTTTT

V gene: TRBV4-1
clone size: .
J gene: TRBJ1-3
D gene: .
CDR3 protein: CASSQVLREAGNTIYF
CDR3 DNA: TGCGCCAGCAGCCAAGTTTTGAGGGAGGCTGGAAACACCATATATTTT

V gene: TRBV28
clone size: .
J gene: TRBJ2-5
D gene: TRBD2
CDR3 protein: CASSAPRGRSRETQYF
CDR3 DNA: TGTGCCAGCAGCGCCCCGCGGGGGAGATCAAGAGAGACCCAGTACTTC

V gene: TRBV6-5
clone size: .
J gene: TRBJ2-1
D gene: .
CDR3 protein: CASSWGVNEQFF
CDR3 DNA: TGTGCCAGCAGTTGGGGCGTTAATGAGCAGTTCTTC

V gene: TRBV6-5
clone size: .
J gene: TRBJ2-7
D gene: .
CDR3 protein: CASSRQGGEQYF
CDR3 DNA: TGTGCCAGCAGTCGACAGGGAGGCGAGCAGTACTTC

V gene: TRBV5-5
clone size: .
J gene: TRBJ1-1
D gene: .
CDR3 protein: CASSASNTEAFF
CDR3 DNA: TGTGCCAGCAGCGCGTCGAACACTGAAGCTTTCTTT

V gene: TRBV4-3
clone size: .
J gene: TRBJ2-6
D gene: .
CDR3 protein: CASSPGATAGANVLTF
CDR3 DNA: TGCGCCAGCTCCCCAGGGGCAACGGCTGGGGCCAACGTCCTGACTTTC

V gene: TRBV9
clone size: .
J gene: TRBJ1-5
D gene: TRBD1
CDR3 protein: CASSALRQGPMVGQPQHF
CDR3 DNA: TGTGCCAGCAGCGCCCTCCGACAGGGGCCCATGGTGGGTCAGCCCCAGCATTTT

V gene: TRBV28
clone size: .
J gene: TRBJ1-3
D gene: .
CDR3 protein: CASSLRLRGSNTIYF
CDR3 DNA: TGTGCCAGCAGTTTACGCCTCAGAGGGTCCAACACCATATATTTT

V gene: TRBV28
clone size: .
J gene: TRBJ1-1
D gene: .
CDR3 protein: CASSLGHSNTEAFF
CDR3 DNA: TGTGCCAGCAGTCTAGGACACTCGAACACTGAAGCTTTCTTT

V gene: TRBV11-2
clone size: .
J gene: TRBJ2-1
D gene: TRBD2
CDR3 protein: CASSLGAGGGNEQFF
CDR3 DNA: TGTGCCAGCAGCTTAGGAGCGGGAGGGGGGAATGAGCAGTTCTTC

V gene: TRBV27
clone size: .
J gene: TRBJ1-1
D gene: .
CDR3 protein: CASSQGSTEAFF
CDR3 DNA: TGTGCCAGCAGCCAGGGTTCCACTGAAGCTTTCTTT

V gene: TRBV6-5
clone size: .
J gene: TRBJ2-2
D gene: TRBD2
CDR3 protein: CASSFSGGGDTGELFF
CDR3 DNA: TGTGCCAGCAGTTTCTCCGGGGGAGGGGACACCGGGGAGCTGTTTTTT

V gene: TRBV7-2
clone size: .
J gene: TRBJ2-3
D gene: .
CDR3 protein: CASSFGGGPRTDTQYF
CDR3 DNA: TGTGCCAGCAGCTTCGGTGGCGGGCCGCGCACAGATACGCAGTATTTT

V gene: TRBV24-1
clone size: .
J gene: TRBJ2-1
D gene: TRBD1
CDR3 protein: CATSDRTGWSSYNEQFF
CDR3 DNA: TGTGCCACCAGTGATCGGACAGGGTGGAGCTCCTACAATGAGCAGTTCTTC

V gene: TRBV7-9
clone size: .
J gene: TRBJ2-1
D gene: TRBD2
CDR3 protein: CASSLGLAGVEEQFF
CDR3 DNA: TGTGCCAGCAGCTTAGGACTAGCGGGAGTAGAGGAGCAGTTCTTC

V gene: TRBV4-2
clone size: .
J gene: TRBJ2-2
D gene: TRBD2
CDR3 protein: CASSQEGIPGLAGRIGELFF
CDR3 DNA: TGTGCCAGCAGCCAAGAGGGAATCCCGGGACTAGCGGGAAGGATCGGGGAGCTGTTTTTT

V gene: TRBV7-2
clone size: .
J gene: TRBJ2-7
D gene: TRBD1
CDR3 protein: CASSTTGVEQYF
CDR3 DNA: TGTGCCAGCAGCACCACAGGGGTTGAGCAGTACTTC

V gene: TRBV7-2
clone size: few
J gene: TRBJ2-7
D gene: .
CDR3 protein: CASSFRGPPYEQYF
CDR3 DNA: TGTGCCAGCAGCTTCAGAGGTCCCCCCTACGAGCAGTACTTC

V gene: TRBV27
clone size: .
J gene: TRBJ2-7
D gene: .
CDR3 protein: CASSFGTGSYEQYF
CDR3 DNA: TGTGCCAGCAGTTTCGGGACTGGGTCCTACGAGCAGTACTTC

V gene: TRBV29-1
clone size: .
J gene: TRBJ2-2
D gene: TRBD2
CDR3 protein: CSALAGARAGELFF
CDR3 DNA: TGCAGCGCCCTAGCGGGGGCGCGAGCCGGGGAGCTGTTTTTT

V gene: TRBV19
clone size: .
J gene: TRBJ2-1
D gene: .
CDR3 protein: CASSQDLGTRNEQFF
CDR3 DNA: TGTGCCAGTAGCCAAGACCTCGGGACTCGTAATGAGCAGTTCTTC

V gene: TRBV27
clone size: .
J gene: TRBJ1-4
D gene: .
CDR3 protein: CASSPNDHQGTNEKLFF
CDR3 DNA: TGTGCCAGCAGCCCCAACGATCATCAGGGGACTAATGAAAAACTGTTTTTT

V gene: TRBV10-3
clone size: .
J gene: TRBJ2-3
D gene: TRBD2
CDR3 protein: CAISPSGGTDTQYF
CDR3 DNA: TGTGCCATCAGTCCTAGCGGGGGCACAGATACGCAGTATTTT

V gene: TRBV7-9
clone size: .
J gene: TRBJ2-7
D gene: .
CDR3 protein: CASSLAIGRVGYEQYF
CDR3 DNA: TGTGCCAGCAGCTTAGCGATAGGCAGGGTGGGGTACGAGCAGTACTTC

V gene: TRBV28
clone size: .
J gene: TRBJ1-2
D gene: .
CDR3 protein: CASTGGQGYTF
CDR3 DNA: TGTGCCAGCACCGGGGGGCAGGGCTACACCTTC

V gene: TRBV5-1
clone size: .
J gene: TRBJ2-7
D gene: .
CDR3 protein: CASSSGDTSYEQYF
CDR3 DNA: TGCGCCAGCAGTTCAGGGGACACCTCCTACGAGCAGTACTTC

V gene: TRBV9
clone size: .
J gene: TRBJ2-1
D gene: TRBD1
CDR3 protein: CASSLGTVSYNEQFF
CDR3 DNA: TGTGCCAGCAGCCTAGGGACAGTCTCTTATAATGAGCAGTTCTTC

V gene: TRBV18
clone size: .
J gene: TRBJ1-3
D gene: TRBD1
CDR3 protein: CASSPGQVSSGNTIYF
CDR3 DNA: TGTGCCAGCTCACCAGGACAGGTGAGCTCTGGAAACACCATATATTTT

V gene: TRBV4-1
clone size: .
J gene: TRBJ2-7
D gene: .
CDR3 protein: CASSRPTGGGEQYF
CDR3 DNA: TGCGCCAGCAGCCGACCGACAGGCGGGGGCGAGCAGTACTTC